This TCR beta chain is from a study of cytomegalovirus exposure and HLA in healthy donors. The study, taken as a whole, reports: CMV serostatus was the only recorded immune exposure for donors.

Concerning this clone itself: The antigen remains undetermined.

V lost 5 bases, J lost 7 bases, and 13 bases stayed unmatched. This CDR3 has 15 residues. Germline V gene sequence: CDR1 MNHEY, CDR2 SMNVEV (reference sequence). Both 60 Vbeta primers and 13 Jbeta primers went into the PCR. The repertoire was sequenced with immunoSEQ multiplex PCR; TCRdb's copy has only in-frame clones and lacks some. This table holds 83,000 or so clones, 70% to 80% found once. V usage is TRBV27 and J usage is TRBJ2-7, with 8 bases lining up with TRBD2. The sample taken for sequencing was PBMCs. The clonotype originates from a woman aged 40 to 50 in good health and CMV-seropositive. As DNA, the CDR3 is TGTGCCAGCAGTCCCCCGGGGGTAGCGGGACTAGAGCAGTACTTC. Its translation: CASSPPGVAGLEQYF.